This TCR beta chain was captured by sequencing in a study of T cell responses to AZD1222 COVID-19 vaccine. Findings of the study overall: Donors were largely white British and mainly female; clonal diversity was possibly underestimated. Close to half of spike-specific TCRs reportedly recognize unmutated variant regions.

Germline CDR1 reads MDHEN; CDR2 reads SYDVKM. V was pared by 4 bases and J by 4 bases, with 8 bases of the junction left unmatched. The CDR3 is made up of 15 amino acids. Remarks on this clone: As yet, its antigen is unknown.

Produced via immunoSEQ multiplex PCR; TCRdb's table is partial and in-frame only. This table holds some 79,000 clones, less than 85% found once. The source was peripheral blood, collected 28 days after the second AZD1222 dose. The clonotype originates from an adult who received the AZD1222 COVID-19 vaccine. The genes are TRBV28 and TRBJ1-2; 8 positions agree with TRBD1. The CDR3 reads CASSSRQGRGYGYTF. The CDR3 DNA is TGTGCCAGCAGTTCCCGACAGGGGAGGGGCTATGGCTACACCTTC.